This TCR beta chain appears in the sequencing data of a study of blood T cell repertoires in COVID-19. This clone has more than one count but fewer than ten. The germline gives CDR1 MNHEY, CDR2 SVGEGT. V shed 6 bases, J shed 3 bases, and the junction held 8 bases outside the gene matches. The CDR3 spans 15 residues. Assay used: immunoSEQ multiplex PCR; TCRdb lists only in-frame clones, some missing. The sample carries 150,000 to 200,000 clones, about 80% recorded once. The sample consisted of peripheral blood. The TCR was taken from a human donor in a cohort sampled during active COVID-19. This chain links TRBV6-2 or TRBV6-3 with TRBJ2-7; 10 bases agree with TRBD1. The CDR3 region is CASSPGQGDVYEQYF. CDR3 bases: TGTGCCAGCAGCCCCGGACAGGGGGACGTCTACGAGCAGTACTTC.